What follows are 18 T cell receptor beta chains derived from one specimen sequenced in a study of cytomegalovirus exposure and HLA in healthy donors (dated by TCRdb to about 2017). Library preparation employed the immunoSEQ multiplex PCR assay. The multiplex PCR relied on a mix of 60 forward primers for TCR Vbeta segments and 13 reverse primers for TCR Jbeta segments. Entries here come from immuneACCESS through TCRdb and include only in-frame sequences with V and J called. Some clones fail to appear in such tables; in the studies checked, an unresolved V gene covers under half of the shortfall, and the cause of the remainder is unknown. The sample table records over 150,000 clones; over 70% of these occur just once. 3.7% of the sample goes to the ten largest clones. Sequencing was done on a sample of PBMCs. Receptors were obtained from a woman aged 60-70 years in good health and CMV-seropositive.

The chain employs TRBV28 and TRBJ2-3; tentatively, D is TRBD2 (5 bases). Looked up from germline, CDR1 is MDHEN and CDR2 is SYDVKM. The length of the CDR3 is 16 residues. Trimming shortened V by 1 base and J by 4 bases, and 15 bases separated the two germline ends. The CDR3 sequence: CASSLLDSTASDTQYF. CDR3 coding DNA: TGTGCCAGCAGTTTATTGGACTCAACTGCTTCAGATACGCAGTATTTT.

The chain joins TRBV9 to TRBJ2-3; 7 bases map to TRBD1. V lost 4 bases to trimming and J lost 0 bases; unmatched junction nucleotides: 8. Germline V lookup: CDR1 SGDLS, CDR2 YYNGEE. CDR3 length: 16 residues. CDR3 DNA: TGTGCCAGCAGCCGGGACAGTTCTTGGAGCACAGATACGCAGTATTTT. Protein sequence: CASSRDSSWSTDTQYF.

V usage is TRBV28 and J usage is TRBJ2-5, with D maybe TRBD1 (6 bases). Germline loops: CDR1 MDHEN, CDR2 SYDVKM. The CDR3 consists of 12 residues. V was cut by 5 bases and J by 9 bases, with 13 bases left in between. The CDR3 nucleotides read TGTGCCAGCAGTCCATTACAGGGAGCCCAGTACTTC. Its translation is CASSPLQGAQYF. The complete variable domain, with remaining parts taken from reference TRBV28 and TRBJ2-5, reads DVKVTQSSRYLVKRTGEKVFLECVQDMDHENMFWYRQDPGLGLRLIYFSYDVKMKEKGDIPEGYSVSREKKERFSLILESASTNQTSMYLCASSPLQGAQYFGPGTRLLVL.

The CDR3 DNA is TGTGCCAGCTCACCCTCGGCCGACAGGGAAGTTTCGGGAGCTTTCTTT. Translated: CASSPSADREVSGAFF. This sequence joins TRBV18 and TRBJ1-1; the match to TRBD1 covers 7 bases. The CDR3 is 16 amino acids. The V gene end was trimmed by 3 bases and the J gene end by 10 bases; junction bases not matched to a gene: 17. Per germline, CDR1 KGHSH and CDR2 LQKENI.

V and J are TRBV25-1 and TRBJ1-4; TRBD1 might be the D (6 bases). Germline-derived CDR1 and CDR2 are MGHDK and SYGVNS. The V end was cut by 6 bases, the J end by 0 bases, with 11 bases between. This CDR3 is 15 amino acids long. CDR3 in DNA: TGTGCCAGCAGCAGACAGGACGCAACTAATGAAAAACTGTTTTTT. As protein: CASSRQDATNEKLFF.

The chain is built from TRBV6-5 and TRBJ2-3; 10 bases fit TRBD2. J lost 3 bases, V lost 1 base, and 4 bases had no gene match. The CDR3 consists of 16 residues. Germline V gives CDR1 MNHEY, CDR2 SVGAGI. CDR3 region: CASSYFASGSTDTQYF. The CDR3, as DNA: TGTGCCAGCAGTTACTTTGCTAGCGGGAGTACAGATACGCAGTATTTT.

This clone has just a few counts. The chain joins TRBV27 to TRBJ1-4; possible D gene TRBD1, 6 bases. The V end lost 1 base, the J end lost 2 bases, and 8 bases lay between the germline ends. Germline CDR1 and CDR2: MNHEY and SMNVEV (reference sequence). The CDR3 has 15 residues. The chain's CDR3 is CASSLWGGTNEKLFF. The CDR3 bases are TGTGCCAGCAGTTTATGGGGGGGCACTAATGAAAAACTGTTTTTT.

This clone was detected only a few times. The chain's CDR3 is CASSERNRNTGELFF. CDR3 in DNA: TGTGCCAGCAGTGAACGTAACAGGAACACCGGGGAGCTGTTTTTT. The chain recombines TRBV25-1 with TRBJ2-2; unclear D gene. CDR1 is MGHDK and CDR2 is SYGVNS in the germline V gene. The CDR3 sequence is 15 residues long. Trimming stripped 2 bases from V and 1 base from J, with 8 bases between.

The rearrangement uses TRBV7-9 and TRBJ2-1; the match to TRBD2 covers 10 bases. CDR1 is SEHNR, CDR2 FQNEAQ, per germline (reference sequence). This CDR3 is 16 amino acids long. V shed 5 bases, J shed 4 bases, and the junction held 8 bases outside the gene matches. The DNA for the CDR3 is TGTGCCAGCAGCAAGATTAGCGGGAGGAATTACAATGAGCAGTTCTTC. Translation: CASSKISGRNYNEQFF.

This chain joins TRBV6-1 and TRBJ2-2; possibly TRBD2 for D (6 bases). Germline lookup yields CDR1 MNHNS and CDR2 SASEGT. Trimming took off 11 bases at V and 7 bases at J, with 20 bases between the two ends. The CDR3 is made up of 14 amino acids. This CDR3 is CARWGGERVGELFF. The CDR3 DNA follows: TGTGCCCGGTGGGGTGGGGAGCGGGTCGGGGAGCTGTTTTTT.

This clone showed up just once. The chain couples TRBV5-1 to TRBJ2-7, with unresolved D. The CDR3 sequence is 14 residues long. Per the germline V gene, CDR1 is SGHRS and CDR2 is YFSETQ. Trimming removed 2 bases at V and 6 bases at J, with 15 bases between. The chain's CDR3 is CASSFNGLSSEQYF. As DNA, the CDR3 is TGCGCCAGCAGCTTCAATGGGCTGTCGAGCGAGCAGTACTTC.

The chain links TRBV4-1 to TRBJ2-5; 7 nucleotides match TRBD1. Trimming at V came to 6 bases and at J to 4 bases, leaving 8 bases not matched to a gene. The CDR3 spans 14 residues. Germline CDR1 and CDR2: MGHRA and YSYEKL. CDR3 amino acids: CASRPTGFGETQYF. Written as DNA, the CDR3 is TGCGCCAGCAGGCCGACAGGGTTTGGAGAGACCCAGTACTTC.

This clone was observed a few times. The chain has TRBV5-4 and TRBJ1-1; D is unresolved. Germline loops: CDR1 SGHNT, CDR2 YYREEE (reference sequence). Trimming shortened V by 4 bases and J by 5 bases, and 18 bases separated the two germline ends. The CDR3 is made up of 15 amino acids. CDR3 DNA: TGTGCCAGCAGCCCTGGAGGCACCCACCGAACTGAAGCTTTCTTT. Its translation: CASSPGGTHRTEAFF.

This clone was detected a few times. The CDR3 nucleotides read TGTGCCAGCAGTGAGGAGGGCGGCCTAGGATTCTATGGCTACACCTTC. Translated, it gives CASSEEGGLGFYGYTF. The rearrangement joins TRBV6-1 to TRBJ1-2; no clear D gene. Trimming pared 3 bases from V and 4 bases from J, leaving 18 bases between. This CDR3 is 16 amino acids long. The V gene's germline CDR1 is MNHNS and CDR2 SASEGT.

The chain recombines TRBV28 with TRBJ2-5; TRBD2 aligns across 7 bases. Germline loops: CDR1 MDHEN, CDR2 SYDVKM. V gave up 11 bases and J gave up 5 bases; unmatched junction bases: 5. CDR3 size: 11 residues. The CDR3 is CAVAGVETQYF. As DNA, the CDR3 is TGTGCCGTGGCGGGGGTGGAGACCCAGTACTTC.

V and J are TRBV9 and TRBJ2-3, with 15 bases fitting TRBD2. CDR3 length: 16 residues. In germline, CDR1 is SGDLS, CDR2 YYNGEE. The ends lost 0 bases at V and 6 bases at J; junction bases unmatched: 2. CDR3 coding DNA: TGTGCCAGCAGCGTAGGGACTAGCGGGGGGGTCGATACGCAGTATTTT. Translation gives CASSVGTSGGVDTQYF. Together with reference TRBV9 and TRBJ2-3, the CDR3 gives the full variable domain: DSGVTQTPKHLITATGQRVTLRCSPRSGDLSVYWYQQSLDQGLQFLIQYYNGEERAKGNILERFSAQQFPDLHSELNLSSLELGDSALYFCASSVGTSGGVDTQYFGPGTRLTVL.

This clone was seen a single time. The chain joins TRBV5-1 to TRBJ1-3, with 8 nucleotides matching TRBD1. CDR1 and CDR2 (germline): SGHRS, YFSETQ. V was pared by 3 bases and J by 4 bases, with 3 bases of the junction left unmatched. This CDR3 region has 14 residues. CDR3 bases: TGCGCCAGCAGCTCGGGACAGGTCGGAAACACCATATATTTT. Its translation is CASSSGQVGNTIYF.

The CDR3 protein is CASSHRGAGELFF. In DNA, the CDR3 is TGTGCCAGTAGCCACAGGGGCGCCGGGGAGCTGTTTTTT. The rearrangement uses TRBV19 and TRBJ2-2, with TRBD1 identical over 7 bases. CDR3 length: 13 residues. The V segment lost 6 bases and the J segment 6 bases; nucleotides outside the gene matches: 4. Germline CDR1 and CDR2: LNHDA and SQIVND (reference sequence).